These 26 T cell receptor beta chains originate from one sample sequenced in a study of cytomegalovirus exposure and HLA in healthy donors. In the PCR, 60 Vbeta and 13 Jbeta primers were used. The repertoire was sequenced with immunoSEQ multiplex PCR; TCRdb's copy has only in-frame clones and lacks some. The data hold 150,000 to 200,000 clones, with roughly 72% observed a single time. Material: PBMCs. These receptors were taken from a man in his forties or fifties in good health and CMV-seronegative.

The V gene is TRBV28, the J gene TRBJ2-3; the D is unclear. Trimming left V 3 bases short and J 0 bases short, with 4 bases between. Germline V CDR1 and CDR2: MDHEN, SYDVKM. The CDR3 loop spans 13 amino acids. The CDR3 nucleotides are TGTGCCAGCAGTTTCCAGAGCACAGATACGCAGTATTTT. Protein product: CASSFQSTDTQYF. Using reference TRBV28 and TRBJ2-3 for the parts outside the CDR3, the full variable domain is DVKVTQSSRYLVKRTGEKVFLECVQDMDHENMFWYRQDPGLGLRLIYFSYDVKMKEKGDIPEGYSVSREKKERFSLILESASTNQTSMYLCASSFQSTDTQYFGPGTRLTVL.

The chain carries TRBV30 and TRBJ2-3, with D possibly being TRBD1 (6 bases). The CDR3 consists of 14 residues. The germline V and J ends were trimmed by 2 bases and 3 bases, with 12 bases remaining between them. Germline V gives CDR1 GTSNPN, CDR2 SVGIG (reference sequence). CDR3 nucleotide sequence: TGTGCCTGGAGTCCCAAGGGGGTGACAGATACGCAGTATTTT. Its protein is CAWSPKGVTDTQYF. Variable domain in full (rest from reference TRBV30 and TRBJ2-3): SQTIHQWPATLVQPVGSPLSLECTVEGTSNPNLYWYRQAAGRGLQLLFYSVGIGQISSEVPQNLSASRPQDRQFILSSKKLLLSDSGFYLCAWSPKGVTDTQYFGPGTRLTVL.

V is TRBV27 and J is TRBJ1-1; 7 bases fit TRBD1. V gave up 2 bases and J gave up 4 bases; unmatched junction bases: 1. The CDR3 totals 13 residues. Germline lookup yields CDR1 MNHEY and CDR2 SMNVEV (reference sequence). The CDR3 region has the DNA TGTGCCAGCAGTTTAAGGGGGCCCACTGAAGCTTTCTTT. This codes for CASSLRGPTEAFF.

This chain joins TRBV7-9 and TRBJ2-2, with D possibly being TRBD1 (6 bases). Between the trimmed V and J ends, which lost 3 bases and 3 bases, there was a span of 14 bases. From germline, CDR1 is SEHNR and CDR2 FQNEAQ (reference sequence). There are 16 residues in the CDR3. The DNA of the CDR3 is TGTGCCAGCAGCTTTGCCGGGACAAAATACACCGGGGAGCTGTTTTTT. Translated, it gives CASSFAGTKYTGELFF. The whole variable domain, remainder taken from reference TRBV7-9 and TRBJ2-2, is DTGVSQNPRHKITKRGQNVTFRCDPISEHNRLYWYRQTLGQGPEFLTYFQNEAQLEKSRLLSDRFSAERPKGSFSTLEIQRTEQGDSAMYLCASSFAGTKYTGELFFGEGSRLTVL.

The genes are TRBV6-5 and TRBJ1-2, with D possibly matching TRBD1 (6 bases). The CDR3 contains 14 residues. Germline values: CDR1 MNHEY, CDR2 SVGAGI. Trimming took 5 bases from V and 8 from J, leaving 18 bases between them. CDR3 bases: TGTGCCAGCAGTAACCATCAGGGGCAAAGGGGCTACACCTTC. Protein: CASSNHQGQRGYTF.

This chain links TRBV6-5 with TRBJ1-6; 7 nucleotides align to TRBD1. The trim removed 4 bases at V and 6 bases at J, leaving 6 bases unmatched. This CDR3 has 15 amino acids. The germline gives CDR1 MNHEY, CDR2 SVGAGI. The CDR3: CASSFGQATNSPLHF. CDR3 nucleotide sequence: TGTGCCAGCAGTTTCGGACAGGCCACTAATTCACCCCTCCACTTT.

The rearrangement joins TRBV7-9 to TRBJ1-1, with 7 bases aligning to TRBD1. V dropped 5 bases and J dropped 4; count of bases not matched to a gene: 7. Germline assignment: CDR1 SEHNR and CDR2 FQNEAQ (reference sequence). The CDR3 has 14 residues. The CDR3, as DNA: TGTGCCAGCAGCCCACACAGGGGAGGCACTGAAGCTTTCTTT. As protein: CASSPHRGGTEAFF.

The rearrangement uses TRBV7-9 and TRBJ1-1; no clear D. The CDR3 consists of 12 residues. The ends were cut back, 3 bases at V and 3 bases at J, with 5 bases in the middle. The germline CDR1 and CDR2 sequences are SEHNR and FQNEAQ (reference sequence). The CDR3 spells CASSFTDTEAFF. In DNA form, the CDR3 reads TGTGCCAGCAGCTTTACGGACACTGAAGCTTTCTTT.

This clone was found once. The CDR3 region is CASSLLAGGYEQYF. The DNA of the CDR3 is TGTGCCAGCAGCCTTTTAGCGGGAGGTTACGAGCAGTACTTC. The V call is TRBV11-1, the J call TRBJ2-7; 10 positions agree with TRBD2. V lost 5 bases and J lost 4; bases outside the gene matches: 5. CDR1 is SGHAT, CDR2 FQDESV, per germline (reference sequence). The CDR3 has 14 amino acids.

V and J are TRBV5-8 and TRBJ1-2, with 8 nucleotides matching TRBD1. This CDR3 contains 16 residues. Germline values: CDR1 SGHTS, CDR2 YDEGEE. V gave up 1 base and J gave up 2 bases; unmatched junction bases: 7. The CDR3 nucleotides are TGTGCCAGCAGCTTGAGGGTCGGGACAGGAAACTATGGCTACACCTTC. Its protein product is CASSLRVGTGNYGYTF.

The CDR3 reads CASSWTSEQYF. For the CDR3, the DNA is TGTGCCAGCAGCTGGACAAGCGAGCAGTACTTC. V is TRBV7-6 and J is TRBJ2-7; D may be TRBD1 (5 bases). Germline CDR1 is SGHVS and CDR2 is FNYEAQ. V gave up 4 bases and J gave up 6 bases, with 7 bases separating them. This CDR3 has 11 residues.

The CDR3 coding sequence is TGCGCCAGCAGCCCGCGGGTTCGCGAGGACCGTTATCAGCCCCAGCATTTT. Protein product: CASSPRVREDRYQPQHF. This chain connects TRBV5-1 to TRBJ1-5, with unresolved D. The CDR3 totals 17 residues. Germline V gives CDR1 SGHRS, CDR2 YFSETQ. Trimming shortened V by 4 bases and J by 5 bases, and 22 bases separated the two germline ends.

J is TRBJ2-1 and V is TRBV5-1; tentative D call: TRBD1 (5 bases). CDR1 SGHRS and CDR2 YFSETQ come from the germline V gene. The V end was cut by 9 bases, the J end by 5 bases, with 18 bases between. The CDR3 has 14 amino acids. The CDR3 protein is CATPRAGLNNEQFF. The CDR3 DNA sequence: TGCGCCACCCCAAGGGCAGGGCTAAACAATGAGCAGTTCTTC.

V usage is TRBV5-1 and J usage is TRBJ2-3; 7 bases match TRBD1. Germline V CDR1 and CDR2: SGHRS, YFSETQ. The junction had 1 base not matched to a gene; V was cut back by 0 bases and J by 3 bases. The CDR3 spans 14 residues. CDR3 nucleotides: TGCGCCAGCAGCTTGGAGGGGGCGACAGATACGCAGTATTTT. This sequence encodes CASSLEGATDTQYF.

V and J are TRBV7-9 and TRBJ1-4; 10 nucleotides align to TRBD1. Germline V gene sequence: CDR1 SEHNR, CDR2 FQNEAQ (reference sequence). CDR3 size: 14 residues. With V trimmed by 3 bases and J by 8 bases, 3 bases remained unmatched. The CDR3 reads CASSFGTGEEKLFF. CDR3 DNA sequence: TGTGCCAGCAGCTTCGGGACAGGGGAGGAAAAACTGTTTTTT.

CDR3 region: CASSGGGEAFF. CDR3 sequence (DNA): TGCGCCAGCAGCGGGGGGGGTGAAGCTTTCTTT. The chain links TRBV4-1 to TRBJ1-1; the D gene is possibly TRBD1 (5 bases). Germline V lookup: CDR1 MGHRA, CDR2 YSYEKL. The CDR3 covers 11 residues. The germline V and J ends were trimmed by 5 bases and 7 bases, with 8 bases remaining between them.

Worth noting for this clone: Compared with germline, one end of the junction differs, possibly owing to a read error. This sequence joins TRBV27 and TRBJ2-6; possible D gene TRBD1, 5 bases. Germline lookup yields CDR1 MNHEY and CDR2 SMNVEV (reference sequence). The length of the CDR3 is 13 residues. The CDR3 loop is CASSVTGANGLTF. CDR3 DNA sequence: TGTGCCAGCAGCGTGACTGGGGCCAACGGCCTGACTTTC.

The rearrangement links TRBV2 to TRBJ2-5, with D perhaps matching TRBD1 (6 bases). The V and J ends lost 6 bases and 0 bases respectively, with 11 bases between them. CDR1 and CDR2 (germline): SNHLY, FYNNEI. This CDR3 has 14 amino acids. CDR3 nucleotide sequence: TGTGCCAGCAGCAGGGGTTCGTACCAAGAGACCCAGTACTTC. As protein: CASSRGSYQETQYF.

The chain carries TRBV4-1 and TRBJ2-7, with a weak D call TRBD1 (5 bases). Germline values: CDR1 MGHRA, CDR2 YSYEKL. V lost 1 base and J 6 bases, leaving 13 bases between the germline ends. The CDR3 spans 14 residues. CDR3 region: CASSQVLWGSEQYV. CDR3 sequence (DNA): TGCGCCAGCAGCCAAGTCCTGTGGGGCTCCGAGCAGTACGTC.

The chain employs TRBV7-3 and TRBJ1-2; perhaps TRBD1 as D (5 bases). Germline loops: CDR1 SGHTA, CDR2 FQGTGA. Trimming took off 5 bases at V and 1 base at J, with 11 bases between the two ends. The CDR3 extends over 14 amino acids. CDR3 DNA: TGTGCCAGCAGCCCCGGGACTTTTAACTATGGCTACACCTTC. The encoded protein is CASSPGTFNYGYTF.

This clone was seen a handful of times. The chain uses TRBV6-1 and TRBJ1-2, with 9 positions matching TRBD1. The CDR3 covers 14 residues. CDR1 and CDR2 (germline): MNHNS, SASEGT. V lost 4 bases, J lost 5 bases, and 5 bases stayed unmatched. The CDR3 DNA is TGTGCCAGCAGTGTTACAGGGGGCGAGTATGGCTACACCTTC. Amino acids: CASSVTGGEYGYTF.

CDR3: CASSLANYEQYF. The CDR3 nucleotides read TGCGCCAGCAGCTTGGCCAACTACGAGCAGTACTTC. This chain connects TRBV5-1 to TRBJ2-7; D gene ambiguous. The germline V gene has CDR1 SGHRS and CDR2 YFSETQ. The V and J ends lost 0 bases and 3 bases respectively, with 4 bases between them. There are 12 residues in the CDR3.

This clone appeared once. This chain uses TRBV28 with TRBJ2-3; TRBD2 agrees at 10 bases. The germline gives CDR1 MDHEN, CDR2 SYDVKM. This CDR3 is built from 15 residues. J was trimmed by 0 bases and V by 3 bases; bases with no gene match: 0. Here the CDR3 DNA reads TGTGCCAGCAGTTTGACTAGCGGGAGCACAGATACGCAGTATTTT. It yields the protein CASSLTSGSTDTQYF.

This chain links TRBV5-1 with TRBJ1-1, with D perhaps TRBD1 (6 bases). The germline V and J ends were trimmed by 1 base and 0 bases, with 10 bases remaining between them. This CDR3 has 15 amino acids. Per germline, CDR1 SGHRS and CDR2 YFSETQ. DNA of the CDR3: TGCGCCAGCAGCTTGACAGGGATGGTGAACACTGAAGCTTTCTTT. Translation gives CASSLTGMVNTEAFF.

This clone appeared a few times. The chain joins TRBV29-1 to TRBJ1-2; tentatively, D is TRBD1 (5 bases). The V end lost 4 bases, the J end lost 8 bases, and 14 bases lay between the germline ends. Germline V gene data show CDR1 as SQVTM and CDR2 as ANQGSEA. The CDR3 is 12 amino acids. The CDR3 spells CSVGRRGDGYTF. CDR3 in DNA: TGCAGCGTTGGGCGCCGGGGGGACGGCTACACCTTC.

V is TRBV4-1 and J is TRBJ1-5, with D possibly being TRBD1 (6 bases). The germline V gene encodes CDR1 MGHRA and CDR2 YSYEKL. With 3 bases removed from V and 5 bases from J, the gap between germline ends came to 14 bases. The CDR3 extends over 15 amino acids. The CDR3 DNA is TGCGCCAGCAGCCAGGGTAGCAGGGGACATCAGCCCCAGCATTTT. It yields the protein CASSQGSRGHQPQHF.